This TCR beta chain was profiled in a study of beta chain features in type 1 diabetes. Background on the study: Healthy donors and patients showed comparable age, gender and cell yields.

Expressed TCRB transcripts were sequenced because the entire RNA isolate underwent reverse transcription. The protocol was immunoSEQ multiplex PCR, while the TCRdb copy is restricted to in-frame clones and leaves out a portion. In the table there are a few hundred thousand clones, around 20% of which are singletons. Notes on the study in general: For Type 1 diabetes patients, all four CD4+ subsets carried TCRB CDR3s that were moderately but significantly shorter.

Details on this clone: Its antigen is unknown.

The clonotype was recovered from a woman aged 40 to 50 with type 1 diabetes. Input material: naive CD4+ T cells from blood.

This CDR3 reads CASSQSPKMREKLFF. CDR3 bases: TGTGCCAGCAGCCAGTCCCCCAAAATGAGGGAGAAACTGTTTTTT. J is TRBJ1-4 and V is TRBV7-2; D call uncertain. The V and J ends lost 5 bases and 11 bases respectively, with 21 bases between them. CDR1 is SGHTA, CDR2 FQGNSA, per germline. CDR3 size: 15 residues.